The clone carrying this TCR beta chain was counted at least ten times. Antigen unknown. This sample stems from a study of early T cells in non-severe SARS-CoV-2 infection. Whole-study context: The chains were unpaired, and the sequenced material was bulk RNA from unsorted whole blood. Study findings and constraints: Anti-spike CD8 specificities were favored by VDJdb matching, whose results missed private and CD4 specificities.

Trimming shortened V by 7 bases and J by 7 bases, and 20 bases separated the two germline ends. This CDR3 is built from 13 residues. Per germline, CDR1 SQVTM and CDR2 ANQGSEA. Individual cDNA molecules each received unique molecular identifiers attached to them. TCRdb reprocessed the 5' RACE reads via MiXCR and lists one record per CDR3 protein. In the table there are 60,000 or so distinct CDR3 sequences, approximately 9% of which are singletons. The chain carries TRBV29-1 and TRBJ2-7, with TRBD2 as a possible D gene (5 bases). The receptor comes from an adult who was a healthcare worker with PCR-confirmed SARS-CoV-2 infection or an uninfected control (not recorded which). The sample consisted of whole blood. The CDR3 loop is CSAQRASPGEQYF. DNA for the CDR3: TGCAGCGCTCAGAGGGCCAGCCCCGGAGAGCAGTACTTC.